Below, 20 T cell receptor beta chains from the same sample are listed, as sequenced in a study of T cell responses to AZD1222 COVID-19 vaccine. Data came from immunoSEQ multiplex PCR; TCRdb stores just in-frame clones and leaves some out. The table includes roughly 79,000 clones, about 91% detected once. Sequenced here: peripheral blood, sampled on day 0 of MenACWY control vaccination. The receptor source for this set is an adult in good health.

CDR3 nucleotide sequence: TGTGCAACAAGGACAGGGGGAGCAGATACGCAGTATTTT. Encoded protein: CATRTGGADTQYF. The chain joins TRBV6-6 to TRBJ2-3; 10 bases fit TRBD1. In germline, CDR1 is MNHNY, CDR2 SVGAGI (reference sequence). CDR3 length equals 13 residues.

The V call is TRBV27, the J call TRBJ2-2, with no clear D. Trimming left V 2 bases short and J 6 bases short, with 4 bases between. Germline V CDR1 and CDR2: MNHEY, SMNVEV (reference sequence). The CDR3 extends over 12 amino acids. As DNA, the CDR3 is TGTGCCAGCAGTTTAGTGGCCGGGGAGCTGTTTTTT. Encoded protein: CASSLVAGELFF.

V and J are TRBV7-2 and TRBJ2-2; 8 bases align to TRBD2. V lost 5 bases, J lost 1 base, and 9 bases stayed unmatched. The CDR3 covers 17 residues. Germline assignment: CDR1 SGHTA and CDR2 FQGNSA. CDR3: CASSHPAGGRNTGELFF. The DNA for the CDR3 is TGTGCCAGCAGCCACCCGGCGGGGGGACGGAACACCGGGGAGCTGTTTTTT.

The rearrangement uses TRBV11-2 and TRBJ2-5, with a weak D call TRBD2 (5 bases). From germline, CDR1 is SGHAT and CDR2 FQNNGV. The CDR3 is 15 amino acids. The V gene lost 7 bases and the J gene lost 2 bases, with 17 bases spanning the gap. CDR3 protein: CASTPPGWEQETQYF. CDR3 nucleotide sequence: TGTGCCAGCACCCCACCGGGATGGGAGCAAGAGACCCAGTACTTC.

This sequence joins TRBV4-3 and TRBJ2-7; tentative D call: TRBD2 (6 bases). The CDR3 consists of 16 residues. Germline V lookup: CDR1 LGHNA, CDR2 YSLEER. V lost 0 bases and J lost 4, with 16 bases in between. The CDR3 DNA reads as TGCGCCAGCAGCCAAGATCGGGTGGGAGGACGATACGAGCAGTACTTC. Residues: CASSQDRVGGRYEQYF.

The chain links TRBV19 to TRBJ1-6; D call uncertain. The germline V gene encodes CDR1 LNHDA and CDR2 SQIVND (reference sequence). The CDR3 covers 14 residues. Deletions cut 6 bases from V and 4 bases from J, with 10 bases between. The CDR3 DNA reads TGTGCCAGTAGGTGGGAGGCTTATAATTCACCCCTCCACTTT. Translated, it gives CASRWEAYNSPLHF.

The chain uses TRBV11-2 and TRBJ2-7; D is possibly TRBD1 (5 bases). Germline V gene sequence: CDR1 SGHAT, CDR2 FQNNGV. This CDR3 comprises 15 residues. V shed 0 bases and J shed 4 bases, with 13 bases lying between them. CDR3 nucleotide sequence: TGTGCCAGCAGCTTAGACACAGGACCGACATACGAGCAGTACTTC. This sequence encodes CASSLDTGPTYEQYF.

The rearrangement uses TRBV29-1 and TRBJ2-1; TRBD2 matches at 7 bases. This CDR3 has 14 residues. V gave up 8 bases and J gave up 2 bases; unmatched junction bases: 9. From germline, CDR1 is SQVTM and CDR2 ANQGSEA. The CDR3 loop is CSLSWRETYNEQFF. The CDR3 nucleotides read TGCAGCCTAAGCTGGCGGGAGACCTACAATGAGCAGTTCTTC.

The genes are TRBV6-2 or TRBV6-3 and TRBJ1-2, with 7 nucleotides matching TRBD1. The CDR3 runs 15 residues. Trimming took 0 bases from V and 4 from J; bases not matched to a gene: 5. From germline, CDR1 is MNHEY and CDR2 SVGEGT. Here the CDR3 reads CASSYSSRDSYGYTF. DNA for the CDR3: TGTGCCAGCAGTTACTCGTCCCGGGACAGCTATGGCTACACCTTC.

The genes are TRBV28 and TRBJ1-2; D is ambiguous. V was cut by 4 bases and J by 3 bases, with 12 bases left in between. Germline V gives CDR1 MDHEN, CDR2 SYDVKM. This CDR3 is 14 amino acids long. CDR3 in amino acids: CASSSTLPDYGYTF. The CDR3 nucleotides read TGTGCCAGCAGTTCAACCTTACCGGACTATGGCTACACCTTC.

The V and J genes are TRBV6-2 or TRBV6-3 and TRBJ1-5, with 8 bases fitting TRBD1. The germline CDR1 and CDR2 sequences are MNHEY and SVGEGT. The CDR3 is made up of 18 amino acids. Trimming removed 4 bases from V and 4 bases from J; junction bases left unmatched: 15. The CDR3 is CASSLPATGTGRNQPQHF. The CDR3 DNA reads TGTGCCAGCAGTTTGCCTGCGACCGGGACAGGACGTAATCAGCCCCAGCATTTT.

This clone was recorded a few times. DNA for the CDR3: TGCGCCAGCAGGCCCGGGACAGATCCCTTCTACGAGCAGTACTTC. Translated: CASRPGTDPFYEQYF. The rearrangement joins TRBV5-1 to TRBJ2-7; 7 nucleotides align to TRBD1. CDR1 and CDR2 from the germline V gene are SGHRS and YFSETQ. The CDR3 extends over 15 amino acids. The V segment lost 5 bases and the J segment 3 bases; nucleotides outside the gene matches: 11. The full variable domain, rest sourced from reference TRBV5-1 and TRBJ2-7, is KAGVTQTPRYLIKTRGQQVTLSCSPISGHRSVSWYQQTPGQGLQFLFEYFSETQRNKGNFPGRFSGRQFSNSRSEMNVSTLELGDSALYLCASRPGTDPFYEQYFGPGTRLTVT.

The chain joins TRBV19 to TRBJ2-2; D call uncertain. The V gene lost 3 bases and the J gene lost 5 bases, with 7 bases spanning the gap. CDR3 size: 13 residues. The germline V gene encodes CDR1 LNHDA and CDR2 SQIVND (reference sequence). Written as DNA, the CDR3 is TGTGCCAGTAGTATGCCGCGGACCGGGGAGCTGTTTTTT. This gives the protein CASSMPRTGELFF.

J is TRBJ1-6 and V is TRBV30; 7 bases match TRBD1. This CDR3 region has 15 residues. The trim removed 1 base at V and 7 bases at J, leaving 7 bases unmatched. Germline-derived CDR1 and CDR2 are GTSNPN and SVGIG (reference sequence). The CDR3 region is CAWSDRQGFNSPLHF. The CDR3, as DNA: TGTGCCTGGAGTGACAGACAGGGTTTCAATTCACCCCTCCACTTT.

The J gene is TRBJ2-7, the V gene TRBV15; 7 positions agree with TRBD1. Germline V gene sequence: CDR1 LNHNV, CDR2 YYDKDF (reference sequence). This CDR3 has 17 amino acids. Trimming took 0 bases from V and 0 from J; bases not matched to a gene: 8. CDR3 sequence (DNA): TGTGCCACCAGCAGAGATCGCAGGGGGAGACCCTCCTACGAGCAGTACTTC. Encoded protein: CATSRDRRGRPSYEQYF.

The CDR3 nucleotides read TGTGCCAGCAGAGTCGACGGCACCGGGGAGCTGTTTTTT. This encodes CASRVDGTGELFF. This chain uses TRBV2 with TRBJ2-2; D is ambiguous. Germline CDR1 SNHLY, CDR2 FYNNEI. This CDR3 is built from 13 residues. Trimming stripped 6 bases from V and 4 bases from J, with 9 bases between. Based on the CDR3 plus reference TRBV2 and TRBJ2-2, the full variable domain is EPEVTQTPSHQVTQMGQEVILRCVPISNHLYFYWYRQILGQKVEFLVSFYNNEISEKSEIFDDQFSVERPDGSNFTLKIRSTKLEDSAMYFCASRVDGTGELFFGEGSRLTVL.

The V call is TRBV11-2, the J call TRBJ1-1; tentative D call: TRBD1 (6 bases). This CDR3 region has 11 residues. Germline CDR1 and CDR2: SGHAT and FQNNGV. With 5 bases removed from V and 5 bases from J, the gap between germline ends came to 6 bases. CDR3 sequence reads: CASSRGTEAFF. CDR3 DNA: TGTGCCAGCAGCAGGGGGACTGAAGCTTTCTTT.

The DNA of the CDR3 is TGTGCCAGCAGCCCGGGAGAGGATCAGCCCCAGCATTTT. It encodes CASSPGEDQPQHF. The genes are TRBV3-1 (or the pseudogene TRBV3-2) and TRBJ1-5; D is ambiguous. CDR3 length: 13 amino acids. Germline lookup yields CDR1 LGHDT and CDR2 YNNKEL (reference sequence). V lost 4 bases, J lost 5 bases, and 9 bases lay in between.

This clone was found a few times. J is TRBJ2-2 and V is TRBV12-3 or TRBV12-4; no clear D. The CDR3 is made up of 11 amino acids. V was clipped by 8 bases and J by 2 bases, with 3 bases between them. The CDR3: CASRNTGELFF. The DNA of the CDR3 is TGTGCCAGCCGAAACACCGGGGAGCTGTTTTTT.

The rearrangement links TRBV12-5 to TRBJ2-2, with D possibly TRBD1 on 5 matching bases. V gave up 6 bases and J gave up 1 base, with 9 bases separating them. Germline V CDR1 and CDR2: LGHNT, FRNRAP. CDR3 length equals 14 residues. The CDR3 loop reads CASGPGQNTGELFF. CDR3 DNA: TGTGCTAGTGGCCCCGGACAGAACACCGGGGAGCTGTTTTTT.